This T cell receptor beta chain was found in a study of blood T cell repertoires in COVID-19. Libraries were prepared by immunoSEQ multiplex PCR; TCRdb keeps only in-frame clonotypes and omits some of them. The table has more than 130,000 clones, roughly four fifths seen once. V dropped 1 base and J dropped 4 bases, with 13 bases sitting between them. CDR1 SGHRS and CDR2 YFSETQ come from the germline V gene. The CDR3 spans 15 residues. The sequenced sample consisted of peripheral blood. This rearrangement joins TRBV5-1 to TRBJ2-3, with no clear D. The source of this sequence is a woman older than 75 in a cohort sampled during active or convalescent COVID-19. The CDR3 nucleotides read TGCGCCAGCAGCTTGACCTTACCACGGGCAGATACGCAGTATTTT. It codes for CASSLTLPRADTQYF.